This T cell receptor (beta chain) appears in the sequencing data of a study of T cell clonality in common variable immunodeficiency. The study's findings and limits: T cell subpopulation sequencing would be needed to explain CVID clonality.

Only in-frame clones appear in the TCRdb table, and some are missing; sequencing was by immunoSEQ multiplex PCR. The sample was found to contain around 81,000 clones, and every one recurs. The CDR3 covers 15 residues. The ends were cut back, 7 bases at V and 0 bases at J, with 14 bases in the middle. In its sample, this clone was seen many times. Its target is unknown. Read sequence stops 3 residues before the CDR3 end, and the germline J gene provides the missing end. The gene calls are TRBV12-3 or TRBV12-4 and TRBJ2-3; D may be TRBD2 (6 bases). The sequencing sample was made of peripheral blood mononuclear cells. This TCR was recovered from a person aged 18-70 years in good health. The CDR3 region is CASTVGLPSTDTQYF. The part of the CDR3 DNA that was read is TGTGCCAGCACCGTAGGACTACCCAGCACAGATACG.